This TCR beta chain was retrieved from a study of early T cells in non-severe SARS-CoV-2 infection. In the study overall: From unsorted whole blood, bulk RNA was sequenced, and the chains remained unpaired. Study observations and caveats: Lookups in VDJdb leaned toward anti-spike CD8 responses and missed private and CD4 specificities.

In the case of this clonotype: Its target is not known.

The library protocol tagged individual cDNA molecules with unique molecular identifiers. Using its own MiXCR run on the 5' RACE reads, TCRdb lists one record per CDR3 protein. The sample shows 50,000 to 65,000 distinct CDR3 sequences, around 21% of them seen only once. In germline, CDR1 is MNHEY, CDR2 SVGEGT. The CDR3 covers 15 residues. Trimming left V 1 base short and J 2 bases short, with 11 bases between. Sample: whole blood, taken at baseline. The TCR originated in an adult who was a healthcare worker with PCR-confirmed SARS-CoV-2 infection or an uninfected control (not recorded which). This chain joins TRBV6-2 or TRBV6-3 and TRBJ1-1; the D gene is possibly TRBD1 (5 bases). Here the CDR3 DNA reads TGTGCCAGCAGTTACTTGGGGCCCCCCAACACTGAAGCTTTCTTT. Translating it yields CASSYLGPPNTEAFF.